This is a list of T cell receptor beta chains from one sample in a study of Graves' ophthalmopathy and Graves' hyperthyroidism. TCRdb reprocessed the multiplex PCR reads via MiXCR and lists one record per CDR3 protein. This table holds some 410,000 distinct CDR3 sequences, under 25% found once. Sequenced material: peripheral blood. These receptor sequences come from a woman younger than 35 with stable Graves' hyperthyroidism. The CDR3 runs from the conserved cysteine through the conserved F or W. The D gene is left open where the match is weak.

j_call,v_call,d_call,cdr3_aa
TRBJ1-2,TRBV2,TRBD1,CASRGQGSGGYTF
TRBJ1-2,TRBV28,TRBD1,CASSFLSGQGRSGYTF
TRBJ2-2,TRBV4-1,.,CASSQDPGRRTGELFF
TRBJ2-5,TRBV20-1,.,CSARVIAAQETQYF
TRBJ2-7,TRBV28,.,CASSLTVSQVHEQYF
TRBJ1-5,TRBV30,.,CAWRSGSNQPQHF
TRBJ2-5,TRBV24-1,.,CATSEAPQETQYF
TRBJ2-6,TRBV12-3/TRBV12-4,.,CASSLKGFSGANVLTF
TRBJ2-5,TRBV6-2/TRBV6-3,.,CASSYPWDEATETQYF
TRBJ2-7,TRBV28,TRBD1,CASSPRGYYEQYF
TRBJ2-7,TRBV7-2,TRBD2,CASSAGLRSSYEQYF
TRBJ1-1,TRBV29-1,.,CSVGQQAFF
TRBJ1-2,TRBV15,.,CATSTASIAGGYTF
TRBJ1-1,TRBV20-1,TRBD1,CSATDRGRTNEAFF
TRBJ1-1,TRBV28,.,CASRMNTEAFF
TRBJ2-4,TRBV28,TRBD1,CASSSPDRVGDIQYF
TRBJ2-7,TRBV20-1,.,CSAAADSIGSYEQYF
TRBJ2-2,TRBV6-2/TRBV6-3,TRBD1,CASRDGQGYTGELFF
TRBJ2-5,TRBV9,TRBD2,CASSVAGSGRGGETQYF
TRBJ1-6,TRBV12-3/TRBV12-4,.,CASSRDGVNSPLHF
TRBJ2-5,TRBV6-5,TRBD2,CASSTGLAGGTQYF
TRBJ2-7,TRBV28,TRBD1,CASKTGWDRGHGQYF
TRBJ2-3,TRBV28,TRBD2,CASSYRLTSGSTDTQYF
TRBJ2-5,TRBV2,TRBD1,CASSKFTGGQETQYF
TRBJ2-7,TRBV30,.,CAWSEHSYEQYF
TRBJ2-3,TRBV5-1,.,CASSLGRAGTDTQYF
TRBJ1-3,TRBV30,TRBD1,CAWRDRERGGNTIYF
TRBJ2-5,TRBV27,TRBD1,CASSARQGSAKVTQYF
TRBJ2-7,TRBV3-1,.,CASRPTPHAYEQYF
TRBJ2-2,TRBV6-2/TRBV6-3,TRBD1,CASIPGQGFLRGGELFF
TRBJ1-2,TRBV29-1,.,CSVVSPLRDGYTF
TRBJ2-3,TRBV6-2/TRBV6-3,.,CASSRGTIATHTDTQYF
TRBJ2-7,TRBV9,TRBD1,CASSARTGGLNEQYF
TRBJ1-5,TRBV6-2/TRBV6-3,.,CASSNGWGNQPQHF
TRBJ1-5,TRBV12-3/TRBV12-4,.,CASSLGGNSNQPQHF
TRBJ1-2,TRBV6-5,TRBD1,CASSRGGQADYGYTF
TRBJ2-5,TRBV3-1,.,CASSRQEKETQYF
TRBJ2-5,TRBV6-5,TRBD2,CASSYTSGRFETQYF
TRBJ1-2,TRBV6-1,TRBD1,CASRKDRTYGYTF
TRBJ2-5,TRBV5-1,TRBD2,CASSRAGRRQETQYF
TRBJ2-5,TRBV6-2/TRBV6-3,.,CASSQRAQETQYF
TRBJ2-7,TRBV27,TRBD2,CASSIAGDLSYEQYF
TRBJ1-5,TRBV6-1,.,CASSQERGQPQHF
TRBJ1-1,TRBV24-1,.,CATSDPSGESQAFF
TRBJ2-5,TRBV5-4,.,CASSFWGRKTQYF
TRBJ1-1,TRBV6-1,TRBD1,CASRHRGLGNTEAFF
TRBJ1-3,TRBV2,.,CASSKGYTGNTIYF
TRBJ2-5,TRBV12-3/TRBV12-4,.,CASSRTPRETQYF
TRBJ1-2,TRBV6-1,TRBD1,CATRGGRKDYGYTF
TRBJ1-2,TRBV2,.,CATRPGGGPYGYTF
TRBJ1-3,TRBV12-3/TRBV12-4,.,CASSLQGAGNTIYF
TRBJ2-7,TRBV6-1,TRBD2,CASSRASSGSDEQYF
TRBJ2-5,TRBV11-2,TRBD1,CASSSLQGALGETQYF
TRBJ1-1,TRBV28,TRBD1,CASDRGHGTEAFF
TRBJ2-2,TRBV10-3,TRBD2,CAISESAGGPLTGELFF
TRBJ1-2,TRBV10-1,TRBD1,CATSPGTGYGYTF
TRBJ1-5,TRBV30,.,CAWSRPGQINQPQHF